Sequencing of this TCR beta chain was carried out in a study of T cell responses to AZD1222 COVID-19 vaccine (dated by TCRdb to about 2021). Looking at the study overall: Because spike-specific TCR depth and breadth did not differ between the two schedules, AZD1222 recipients who got a second dose at roughly 4 weeks were pooled with those who got a second dose at roughly 12 weeks. Enrollment into the trials was organized by age into subgroups of 18-55, 56-69 and 70-plus years, and those subgroups contained about 160, 30 and 59 TCR-sequenced participants, respectively. TCR sequencing covered over 230 trial participants: 207 given two doses of AZD1222 and around 26 given two doses of MenACWY control vaccine.

As regards this clone: No cognate antigen has been identified for it. No clone much larger than this one lies a single base away; base qualities are absent.

In light of the paper, this sample's time point label describes: baseline before first vaccination. Vaccinee samples came from UK trials COV001 and COV002, including a single-blind randomized controlled phase 2/3 trial of AZD1222 (ChAdOx1 nCoV-19) in healthy adults. Trial participant PBMC samples were collected at day 0 and day 28 after the second dose for TCRbeta chain sequencing. The full study reports these points: After two AZD1222 doses, spike-specific TCR breadth and depth were significantly higher than at day 0 and than in MenACWY recipients. Most participants were white British and females outnumbered males, and the authors suggested that clonal diversity may have been underestimated. Conclusions about previously exposed vaccinees are limited, since just six AZD1222 recipients were seropositive for SARS-CoV-2 at baseline. The whole spike protein was spanned by vaccine-associated CD4 TCRs, and dominant responses were seen in regions 160-218 and 743-854. Because no samples from the day 14 peak response were available, repertoires could be characterized only after the peak T cell response. In the small 56-69-year group, the increase in depth fell short of significance, most likely because of low power. Epitopes outside the regions mutated in the B.1.351 and B.1.1.7 variants were reportedly recognized by nearly half of the unique spike-specific TCRs.

The CDR3 regions of human TCRbeta chains were analyzed by immunosequencing. As for the original processing: TCRs in the repertoires were matched against a reference library of SARS-CoV-2-specific TCRs that had been generated with the MIRA antigen-specificity platform. Breadth was defined as the fraction of unique TCRs that were SARS-CoV-2-associated. Depth was defined as the fraction of total T cells that were SARS-CoV-2-associated. Using the MIRA data, each spike-specific TCR was mapped to the spike region that the TCR reacts to and placed in a CD4 or CD8 class. Log10-transformed breadth and depth values were compared by one-way ANOVA with Sidak's multiple comparisons tests. As stored in TCRdb, this immuneACCESS dataset retains in-frame rearrangements with V and J assigned. A fraction of the clones does not appear; measured against another copy, unresolved V genes explain less than half of the discrepancy, and the remainder lacks a known reason. From that table come the V and J calls and clone size; the DNA was used to work out D and trimming. The sample table shows fewer than 200,000 clones, and around nine tenths are seen once. The leading ten clones occupy roughly 2.5% of the sample.

The sequence was collected from an adult in good health. Sequencing was performed on peripheral blood, taken on day 0 of AZD1222 vaccination.

DNA sequence: TGTGCCAGCAGCCAGCGGGATGAAAAACTGTTTTTT. Translated, it reads CASSQRDEKLFF. Here the chain combines TRBV3-1 (or the pseudogene TRBV3-2) and TRBJ1-4, with no confident D gene call. From cysteine to phenylalanine, the CDR3 is 12 amino acids long. The retained sequence is limited to the CDR3, 36 bases, with the frame set at the first base. Trimming removed 3 bases from V and 6 bases from J, leaving 5 bases between the germline ends. From a lookup of the germline V gene (reference sequence), CDR1 and CDR2 are LGHDT and YNNKEL.